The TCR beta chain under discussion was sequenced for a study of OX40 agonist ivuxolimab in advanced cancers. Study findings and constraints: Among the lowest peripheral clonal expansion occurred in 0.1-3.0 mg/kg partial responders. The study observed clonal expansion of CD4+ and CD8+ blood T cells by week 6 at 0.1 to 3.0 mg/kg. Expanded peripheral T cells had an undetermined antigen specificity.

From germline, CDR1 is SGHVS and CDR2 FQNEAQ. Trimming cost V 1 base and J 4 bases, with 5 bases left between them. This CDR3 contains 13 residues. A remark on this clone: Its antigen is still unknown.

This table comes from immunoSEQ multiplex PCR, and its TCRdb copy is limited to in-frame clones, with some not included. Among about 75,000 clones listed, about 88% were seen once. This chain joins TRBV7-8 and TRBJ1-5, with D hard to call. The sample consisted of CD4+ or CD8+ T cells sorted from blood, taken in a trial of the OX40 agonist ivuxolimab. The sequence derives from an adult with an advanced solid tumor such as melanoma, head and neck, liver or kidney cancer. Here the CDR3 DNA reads TGTGCCAGCAGCTTAGGACAAAATCAGCCCCAGCATTTT. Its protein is CASSLGQNQPQHF. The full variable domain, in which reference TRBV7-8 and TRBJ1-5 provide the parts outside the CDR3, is GAGVSQSPRYKVAKRGQDVALRCDPISGHVSLFWYQQALGQGPEFLTYFQNEAQLDKSGLPSDRFFAERPEGSVSTLKIQRTQQEDSAVYLCASSLGQNQPQHFGDGTRLSIL.